This T cell receptor (beta chain) was recorded in a study of T cells in localized non-small cell lung cancer (dated by TCRdb to about 2020). Context from the whole study: The study examined T cell repertoires in roughly 240 patients with early-stage NSCLC and compared tumors with uninvolved tumor-adjacent lungs. The cohort comprised roughly 220 treatment-naïve NSCLC patients with resected, localized lung tumors. A mean age of roughly 66 years was recorded for the NSCLC patients, of whom 129 were male and 95 to 110 were female. The study at large found these results: Because multi-region sequencing of the tumors was not done, intratumor heterogeneity could not be ruled out. Uninvolved tumor-adjacent lung showed the highest T cell clonality, higher than tumor, which suggests more focused antigenic responses in the uninvolved tumor-adjacent lung. Because the study design was exploratory, TCR variables were selected using unadjusted p-values without false-discovery rate correction. Longer overall survival was associated with higher T cell density in blood, whereas shorter survival was associated with higher clonality in adjacent lung. A median of 57 of the top 100 tumor clones were detected in paired uninvolved adjacent lung, and approximately 28 of these tumor clones were also found among the top 100 clones of the paired uninvolved adjacent lung.

The immunoSEQ Assay was used to sequence TCR beta CDR3 regions from DNA. On the authors' methods: To compute T cell density, TCR beta template counts were normalized to usable DNA, which was estimated by amplifying housekeeping genes. Richness was estimated with the preseqR package, extrapolating to 400,000 templates for PBMC samples and 120,000 templates for tissue samples. Clonality was calculated as one minus Pielou's evenness. To identify tissue-enriched TCRs, differential abundance testing was run on productive amino-acid clonotypes with a minimum total count of 5 and an alpha of 0.1. Repertoire overlap between compartments was quantified with the Jaccard Index and Morisita Overlap Index. GLIPH grouped TCR beta CDR3s together with public tetramer-defined viral CDR3s, and a viral motif had to include at least three viral sequences and show V-gene enrichment. In TCRdb, the immuneACCESS table is reduced to in-frame sequences with V and J assigned. These tables do not hold every clone; where another copy was compared, an unresolved V gene accounts for under half, and the others remain unexplained. The V and J calls and clone size were taken over from that table, and D and trimming were inferred from the DNA. For this sample there are 5,500 to 7,000 clones; around 49% appear just once. Jointly, the top ten make up about 3.8% of the sample.

Comment on this clone: The antigen it recognizes is unknown. The junction differs from germline at one of its ends, possibly a read error. One base lacks a clear read or is ambiguous, giving the residue X.

CDR3 length: 12 amino acids, cysteine to phenylalanine. The retained sequence is limited to the CDR3, 36 bases, with the frame set at the first base. The germline V gene (reference sequence) supplies CDR1 LNHDA and CDR2 SQIVND. Source: lymph node tissue, taken before any cancer treatment. The chain uses TRBV19 and TRBJ1-5, with no confident D gene call. The TCR comes from a man aged 35-75 years with stage I lung adenocarcinoma. The DNA sequence is as follows: TGTGCCAGTACAGGCATCAATCAGCCCCAGYATTTT. Its translation is CASTGINQPQXF.